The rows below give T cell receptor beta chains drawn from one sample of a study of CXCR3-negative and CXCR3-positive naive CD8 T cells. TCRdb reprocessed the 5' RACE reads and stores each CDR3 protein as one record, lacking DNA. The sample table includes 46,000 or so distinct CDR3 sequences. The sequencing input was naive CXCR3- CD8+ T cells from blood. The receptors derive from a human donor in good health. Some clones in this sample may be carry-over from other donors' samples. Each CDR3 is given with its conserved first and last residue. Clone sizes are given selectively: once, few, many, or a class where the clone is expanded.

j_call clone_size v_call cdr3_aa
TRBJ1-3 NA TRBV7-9 CASSFLSDSRISGNTIYF
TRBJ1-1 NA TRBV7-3 CASSLGYGTEAFF
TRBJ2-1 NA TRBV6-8 CASSRRKYEQFF
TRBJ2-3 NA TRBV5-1 CASSLGLAGSTDTQYF
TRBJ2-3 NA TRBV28 CASSPGTEGTDTQYF
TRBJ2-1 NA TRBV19 CASSSWSSYNEQFF
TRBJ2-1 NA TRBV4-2 CASSQSTGLAGGPPPQEQFF
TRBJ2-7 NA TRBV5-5 CASSLGRGPSYEQYF
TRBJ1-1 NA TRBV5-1 CASSLDWTASADTEAFF
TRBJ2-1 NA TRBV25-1 CASSVSGGLAGGNDYNEQFF
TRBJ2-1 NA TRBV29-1 CSAPGLAGRGIEQFF
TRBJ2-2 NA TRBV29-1 CSVGRQEPNTGELFF
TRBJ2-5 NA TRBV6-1 CASSAGLAGGIQETQYF
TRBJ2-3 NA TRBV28 CASSQQGSTDTQYF
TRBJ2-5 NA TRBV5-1 CASSFHSSGEETQYF
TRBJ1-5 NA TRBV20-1 CSARDRERQPQHF
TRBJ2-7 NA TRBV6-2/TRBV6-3 CASSSRVAGGLFISYEQYF
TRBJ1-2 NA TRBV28 CASSFFLRDGSWDYGYTF
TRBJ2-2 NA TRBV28 CASSGVHLVEDTGELFF
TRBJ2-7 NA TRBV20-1 CSARSRVLSYEQYF
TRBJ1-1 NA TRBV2 CASPGQRMTAFF
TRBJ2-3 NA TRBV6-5 CASSTTSGGVNTQYF
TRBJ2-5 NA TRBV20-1 CSARDPWEETQYF
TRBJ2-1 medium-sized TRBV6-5 CASSYSSAYNEQFF
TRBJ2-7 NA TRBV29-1 CSAGPSSYEQYF
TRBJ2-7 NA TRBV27 CASRPGGSYEQYF
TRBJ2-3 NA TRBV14 CASSPFLDTQYF
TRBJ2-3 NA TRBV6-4 CASSGGATDTQYF
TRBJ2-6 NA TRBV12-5 CASGLVRDSLSGANVLTF
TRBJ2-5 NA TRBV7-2 CASSLAGHETQYF
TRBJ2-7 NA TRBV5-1 CASSSAGTYEQYF
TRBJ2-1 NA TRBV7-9 CASSQFTVSEFF
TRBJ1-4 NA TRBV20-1 CSARSDLGWSEKLFF